This TCR beta chain was retrieved from a study of identical twins. To note about this clonotype: No antigen is known for it.

Overall study results and limits: Out-of-frame alpha sequences common to twins exhibited a surplus of low generation probability.

In TCRdb, the 5' RACE reads were re-called with MiXCR into one record per CDR3 protein. The table shows about 430,000 distinct CDR3 sequences, with approximately 18% occurring only once. Material: naive T cells sorted from blood. This receptor was obtained from a man aged 50 or older in good health.

The CDR3 protein is CASSQEGGPNSPLHF. In nucleotides, the CDR3 is TGTGCCAGCAGCCAAGAGGGGGGGCCGAATTCACCCCTCCACTTT. The V gene is TRBV4-2, the J gene TRBJ1-6; D is perhaps TRBD1 (6 bases). The CDR3 runs 15 residues. The V and J ends lost 0 bases and 7 bases respectively, with 10 bases between them. CDR1 is LGHNA, CDR2 YNFKEQ, per germline.